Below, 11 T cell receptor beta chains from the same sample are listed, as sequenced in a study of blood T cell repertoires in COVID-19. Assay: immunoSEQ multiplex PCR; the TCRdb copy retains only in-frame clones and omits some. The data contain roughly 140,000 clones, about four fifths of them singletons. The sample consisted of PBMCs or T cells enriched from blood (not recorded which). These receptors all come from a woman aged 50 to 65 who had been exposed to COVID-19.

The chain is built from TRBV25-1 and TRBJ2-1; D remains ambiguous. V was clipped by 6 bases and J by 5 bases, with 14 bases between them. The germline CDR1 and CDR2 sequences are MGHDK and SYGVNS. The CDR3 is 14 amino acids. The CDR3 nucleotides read TGTGCCAGCAGCCCTCCCCGACAAGACAATGAGCAGTTCTTC. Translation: CASSPPRQDNEQFF.

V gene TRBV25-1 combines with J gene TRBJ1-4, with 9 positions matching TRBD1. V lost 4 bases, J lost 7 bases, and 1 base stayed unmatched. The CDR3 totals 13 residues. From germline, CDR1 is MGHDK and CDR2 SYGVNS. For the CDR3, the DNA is TGTGCCAGCAGTGGACAGGGGGGTGAAAAACTGTTTTTT. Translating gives CASSGQGGEKLFF. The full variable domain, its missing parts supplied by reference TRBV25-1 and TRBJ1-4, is EADIYQTPRYLVIGTGKKITLECSQTMGHDKMYWYQQDPGMELHLIHYSYGVNSTEKGDLSSESTVSRIRTEHFPLTLESARPSHTSQYLCASSGQGGEKLFFGSGTQLSVL.

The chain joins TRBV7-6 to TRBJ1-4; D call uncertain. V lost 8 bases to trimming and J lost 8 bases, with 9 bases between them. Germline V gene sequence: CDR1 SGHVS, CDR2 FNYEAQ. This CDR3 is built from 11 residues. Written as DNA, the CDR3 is TGTGCCAGCGGTTTGGGCGAAAAACTGTTTTTT. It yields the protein CASGLGEKLFF.

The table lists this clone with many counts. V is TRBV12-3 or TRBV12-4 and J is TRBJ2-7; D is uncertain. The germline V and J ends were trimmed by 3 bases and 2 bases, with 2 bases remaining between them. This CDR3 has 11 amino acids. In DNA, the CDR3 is TGTGCCAGCAGTTTCGCCTACGAGCAGTACTTC. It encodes CASSFAYEQYF.

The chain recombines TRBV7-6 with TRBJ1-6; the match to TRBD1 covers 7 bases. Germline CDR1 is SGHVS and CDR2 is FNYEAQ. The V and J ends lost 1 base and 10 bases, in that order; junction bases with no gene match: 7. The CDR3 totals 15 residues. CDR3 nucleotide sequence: TGTGCCAGCAGCTTAGAGCGACAGGGTGCATCACCCCTCCACTTT. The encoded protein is CASSLERQGASPLHF.

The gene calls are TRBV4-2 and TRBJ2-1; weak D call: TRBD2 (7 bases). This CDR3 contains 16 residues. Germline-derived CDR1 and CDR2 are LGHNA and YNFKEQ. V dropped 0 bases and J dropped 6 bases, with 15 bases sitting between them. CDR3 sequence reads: CASSQETSFRGNEQFF. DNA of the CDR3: TGTGCCAGCAGCCAAGAGACTAGCTTCAGGGGCAATGAGCAGTTCTTC.

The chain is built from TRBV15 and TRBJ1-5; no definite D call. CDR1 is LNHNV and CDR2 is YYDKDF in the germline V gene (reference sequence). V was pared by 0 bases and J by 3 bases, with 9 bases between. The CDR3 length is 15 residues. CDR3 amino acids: CATSREPRINQPQHF. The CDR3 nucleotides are TGTGCCACCAGCAGAGAACCCAGGATCAATCAGCCCCAGCATTTT.

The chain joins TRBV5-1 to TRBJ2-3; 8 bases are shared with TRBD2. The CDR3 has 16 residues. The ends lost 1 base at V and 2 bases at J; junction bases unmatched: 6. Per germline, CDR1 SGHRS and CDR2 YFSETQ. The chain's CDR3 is CASSLSDGRATDTQYF. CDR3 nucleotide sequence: TGCGCCAGCAGCTTGTCTGACGGGAGGGCCACAGATACGCAGTATTTT.

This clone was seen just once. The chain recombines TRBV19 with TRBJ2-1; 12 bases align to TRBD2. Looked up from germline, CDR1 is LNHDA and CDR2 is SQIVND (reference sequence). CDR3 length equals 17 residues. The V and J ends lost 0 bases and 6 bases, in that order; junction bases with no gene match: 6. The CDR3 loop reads CASSIDRLAGDLNEQFF. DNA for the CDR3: TGTGCCAGTAGTATAGACCGACTAGCGGGGGACCTCAATGAGCAGTTCTTC.

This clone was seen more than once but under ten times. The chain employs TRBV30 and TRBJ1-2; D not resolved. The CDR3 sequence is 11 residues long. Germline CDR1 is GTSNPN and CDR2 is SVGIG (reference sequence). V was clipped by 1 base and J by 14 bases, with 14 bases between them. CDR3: CAWSAGVSSTF. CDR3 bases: TGTGCCTGGAGTGCCGGGGTCAGCTCGACCTTC.

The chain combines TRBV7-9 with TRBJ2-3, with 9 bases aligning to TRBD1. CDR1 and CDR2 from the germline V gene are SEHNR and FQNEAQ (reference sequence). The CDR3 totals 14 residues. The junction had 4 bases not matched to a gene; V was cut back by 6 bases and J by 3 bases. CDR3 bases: TGTGCCAGCAGTCCGACAGGGGGGACAGATACGCAGTATTTT. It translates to CASSPTGGTDTQYF.